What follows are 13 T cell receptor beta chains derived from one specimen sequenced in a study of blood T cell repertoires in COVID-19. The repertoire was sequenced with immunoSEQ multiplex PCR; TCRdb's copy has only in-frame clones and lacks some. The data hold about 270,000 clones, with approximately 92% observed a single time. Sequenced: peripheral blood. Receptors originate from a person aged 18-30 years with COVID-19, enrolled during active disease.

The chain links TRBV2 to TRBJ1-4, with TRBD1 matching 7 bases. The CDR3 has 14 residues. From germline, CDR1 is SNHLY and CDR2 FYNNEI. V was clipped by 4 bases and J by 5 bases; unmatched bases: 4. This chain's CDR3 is CASSGDSSNEKLFF. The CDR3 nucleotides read TGTGCCAGCAGTGGGGACAGTTCCAATGAAAAACTGTTTTTT.

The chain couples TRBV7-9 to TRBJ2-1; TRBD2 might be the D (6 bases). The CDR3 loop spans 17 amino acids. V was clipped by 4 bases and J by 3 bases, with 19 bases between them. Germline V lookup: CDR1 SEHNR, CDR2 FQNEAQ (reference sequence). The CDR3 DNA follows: TGTGCCAGCAGCTACTACCCCGGGACTGAATACTACAATGAGCAGTTCTTC. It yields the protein CASSYYPGTEYYNEQFF.

In nucleotides, the CDR3 is TGCGCCAGCAGCTTGTCTTCCCCGAGCTCTGGAAACACCATATATTTT. The encoded protein is CASSLSSPSSGNTIYF. The chain combines TRBV5-1 with TRBJ1-3; D is ambiguous. Trimming took 1 base from V and 0 from J, leaving 11 bases between them. CDR1 is SGHRS and CDR2 is YFSETQ in the germline V gene. The CDR3 runs 16 residues.

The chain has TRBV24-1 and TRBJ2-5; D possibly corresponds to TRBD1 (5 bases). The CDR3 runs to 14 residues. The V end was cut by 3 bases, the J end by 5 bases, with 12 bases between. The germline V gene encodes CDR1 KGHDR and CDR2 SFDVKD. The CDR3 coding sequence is TGTGCCACCAGTGATAGTGGCAGGGATGAGACCCAGTACTTC. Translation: CATSDSGRDETQYF.

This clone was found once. The CDR3 region is CSVEPLGQDYEQYF. In nucleotides, the CDR3 is TGCAGCGTTGAACCCTTGGGACAGGACTACGAGCAGTACTTC. This chain joins TRBV29-1 and TRBJ2-7; 8 nucleotides agree with TRBD1. With V trimmed by 2 bases and J by 3 bases, 6 bases remained unmatched. The CDR3 runs 14 residues. Germline CDR1 and CDR2: SQVTM and ANQGSEA.

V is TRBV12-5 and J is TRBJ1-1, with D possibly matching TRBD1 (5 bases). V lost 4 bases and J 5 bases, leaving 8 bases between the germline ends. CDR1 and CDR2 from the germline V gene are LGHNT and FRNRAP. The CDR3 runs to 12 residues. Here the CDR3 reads CASGSRGTEAFF. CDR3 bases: TGTGCTAGTGGTTCCCGGGGGACTGAAGCTTTCTTT.

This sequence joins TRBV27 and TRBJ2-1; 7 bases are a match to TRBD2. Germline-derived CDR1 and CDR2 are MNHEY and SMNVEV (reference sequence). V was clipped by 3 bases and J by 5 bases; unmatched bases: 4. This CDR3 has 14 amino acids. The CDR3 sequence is CASSFGTTNNEQFF. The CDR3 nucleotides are TGTGCCAGCAGTTTCGGGACTACCAACAATGAGCAGTTCTTC.

The CDR3 coding sequence is TGCGCCAGCAGCTTGGAGGCTACGGGGACTGAAGCTTTCTTT. This gives the protein CASSLEATGTEAFF. This chain joins TRBV5-1 and TRBJ1-1; D is unclear. Looked up from germline, CDR1 is SGHRS and CDR2 is YFSETQ. The V end was cut by 0 bases, the J end by 5 bases, with 11 bases between. The CDR3 is 14 amino acids.

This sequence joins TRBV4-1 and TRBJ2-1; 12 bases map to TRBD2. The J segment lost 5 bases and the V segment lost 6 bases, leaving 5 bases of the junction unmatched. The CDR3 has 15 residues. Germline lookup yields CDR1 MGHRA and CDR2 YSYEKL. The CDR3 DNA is TGCGCCAGCAGACCAGGACTAGCGGGGAACAATGAGCAGTTCTTC. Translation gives CASRPGLAGNNEQFF.

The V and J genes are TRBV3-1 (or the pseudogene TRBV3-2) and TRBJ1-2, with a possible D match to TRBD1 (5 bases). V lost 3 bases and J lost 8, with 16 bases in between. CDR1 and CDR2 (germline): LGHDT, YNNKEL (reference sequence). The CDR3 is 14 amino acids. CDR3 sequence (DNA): TGTGCCAGCAGCCATGCGGGGACCGGCGGGGGCTACACCTTC. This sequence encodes CASSHAGTGGGYTF.

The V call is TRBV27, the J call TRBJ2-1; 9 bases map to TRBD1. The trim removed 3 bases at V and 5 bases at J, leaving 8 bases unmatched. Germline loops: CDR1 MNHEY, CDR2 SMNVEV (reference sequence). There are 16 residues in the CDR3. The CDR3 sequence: CASSFPTGGTHNEQFF. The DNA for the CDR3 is TGTGCCAGCAGTTTCCCGACAGGGGGGACACACAATGAGCAGTTCTTC.

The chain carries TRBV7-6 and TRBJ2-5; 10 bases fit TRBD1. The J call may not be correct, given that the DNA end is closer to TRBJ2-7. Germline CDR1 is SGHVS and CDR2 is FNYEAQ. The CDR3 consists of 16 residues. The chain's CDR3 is CASSLGGYGQGDEQYF. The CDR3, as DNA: TGTGCCAGCAGCCTCGGGGGATATGGACAGGGGGACGAGCAGTACTTC.

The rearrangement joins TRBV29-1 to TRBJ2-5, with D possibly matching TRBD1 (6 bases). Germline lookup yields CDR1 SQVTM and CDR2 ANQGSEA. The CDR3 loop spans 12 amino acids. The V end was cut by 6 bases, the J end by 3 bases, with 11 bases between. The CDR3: CSVEDREETQYF. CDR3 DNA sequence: TGCAGCGTCGAGGACAGAGAAGAGACCCAGTACTTC.